Presented here are 28 T cell receptor beta chains from one specimen sequenced in a study of Graves' ophthalmopathy and Graves' hyperthyroidism (dated by TCRdb to 2016 to 2019). The instrument was an Illumina HiSeq 2000. For repertoire sequencing, TCR beta CDR3 regions were amplified from RNA transcripts. The first round was an RT-PCR using HTBI primers with the Qiagen OneStep RT-PCR kit, and this first round was followed by a second-round multiplex PCR, then size selection and purification. TCRdb applied fastp at Q25 and MiXCR to the public reads, then kept only in-frame beta chains. A single entry per CDR3 protein holds the most common genes and DNA from its merged rows. In this sample the table shows about 210,000 distinct CDR3 sequences, around 30% of which occur a single time. Approximately 9.6% of the sample lies in the top ten. Source material: peripheral blood. The source of these receptors is a man between 45 and 60 years old with Graves' ophthalmopathy. Donor details come from another sample of the same person, matched by shared clones.

This clonotype was recorded at least ten times. At one of its ends the junction is not consistent with the germline gene, which may arise from a read error. The chain couples TRBV13 to TRBJ1-2; the match to TRBD1 covers 9 bases. Per the germline V gene, CDR1 is PRHDT and CDR2 is FYEKMQ (reference sequence). There are 16 residues in the CDR3. CDR3 sequence: CASSLGGTGRYYGYTF. The CDR3 bases are TGTGCCAGCAGCCTAGGGGGGACAGGGAGATACTATGGCTACACCTTC.

The chain recombines TRBV28 with TRBJ2-4, with unresolved D. The V end was cut by 5 bases, the J end by 0 bases, with 20 bases between. Germline loops: CDR1 MDHEN, CDR2 SYDVKM. The CDR3 is 18 amino acids. Here the CDR3 DNA reads TGTGCCAGCAGTCCAACGAAACCTAGAGCAGAAGCCAAAAACATTCAGTACTTC. It encodes CASSPTKPRAEAKNIQYF.

This clonotype was seen ten or more times. Just one base apart from a much larger clone, this may be a read error. This chain joins TRBV12-3 or TRBV12-4 and TRBJ2-2, with a weak D call TRBD2 (5 bases). This CDR3 contains 13 residues. V lost 8 bases, J lost 8 bases, and 15 bases lay in between. The CDR3 region is CASGPGIVGELFF. Here the CDR3 DNA reads TGTGCCAGCGGACCCGGGATCGTGGGGGAGCTGTTTTTT.

This clonotype was seen ten or more times. This sequence joins TRBV9 and TRBJ1-5, with a weak D call TRBD1 (5 bases). This CDR3 region has 13 residues. V lost 5 bases and J 5 bases, leaving 11 bases between the germline ends. Germline lookup yields CDR1 SGDLS and CDR2 YYNGEE. The CDR3 DNA reads TGTGCCAGCAGTACCGGGACCTATCAGCCCCAGCATTTT. Residues: CASSTGTYQPQHF.

CDR3 protein: CASSYGQLNTEAFF. In nucleotides, the CDR3 is TGTGCCAGCAGTTACGGACAGTTGAACACTGAAGCTTTCTTT. V gene TRBV6-2 or TRBV6-3 combines with J gene TRBJ1-1, with D possibly TRBD1 on 6 matching bases. In germline, CDR1 is MNHEY, CDR2 SVGEGT. The CDR3 length is 14 residues. V was clipped by 2 bases and J by 0 bases, with 7 bases between them.

This clonotype was counted many times. V usage is TRBV15 and J usage is TRBJ2-2; D is ambiguous. The V and J ends lost 0 bases and 2 bases respectively, with 1 base between them. Germline loops: CDR1 LNHNV, CDR2 YYDKDF (reference sequence). The CDR3 is 13 residues long. The CDR3 DNA is TGTGCCACCAGCAGAGATAACACCGGGGAGCTGTTTTTT. This gives the protein CATSRDNTGELFF.

This clonotype was observed at least ten times. A much larger clone sits a single nucleotide away, making a read error possible. The V call is TRBV3-1, the J call TRBJ2-5; D unresolved. The V gene's germline CDR1 is LGHDT and CDR2 YNNKEL (reference sequence). V dropped 0 bases and J dropped 4 bases, with 6 bases sitting between them. This CDR3 comprises 13 residues. CDR3 amino acids: CASSQDPGETQYF. Here the CDR3 DNA reads TGTGCCAGCAGCCAAGATCCGGGAGAGACCCAGTACTTC.

This clonotype was seen many times. The chain joins TRBV10-2 to TRBJ1-5; D is perhaps TRBD1 (5 bases). Germline-derived CDR1 and CDR2 are WSHSY and SAAADI. The germline V and J ends were trimmed by 3 bases and 0 bases, with 6 bases remaining between them. The CDR3 sequence is 14 residues long. The DNA for the CDR3 is TGCGCCAGCAGTGAAGGGGCTAGCAATCAGCCCCAGCATTTT. Protein sequence: CASSEGASNQPQHF.

The genes are TRBV10-3 and TRBJ1-1, with D possibly matching TRBD1 (5 bases). The V and J ends lost 5 bases and 7 bases respectively, with 17 bases between them. This CDR3 comprises 14 residues. Germline assignment: CDR1 ENHRY and CDR2 SYGVKD. The CDR3 DNA reads TGTGCCATCAGTTTCTCCAGCAGGGAGGGTGAAGCTTTCTTT. Translation: CAISFSSREGEAFF.

This clonotype showed up many times. V gene TRBV12-3 or TRBV12-4 combines with J gene TRBJ1-5; D is possibly TRBD1 (6 bases). This CDR3 region has 15 residues. V was pared by 6 bases and J by 4 bases, with 16 bases between. The CDR3 DNA is TGTGCCAGCAGCAGGACAGTAGAGGGTAATCAGCCCCAGCATTTT. It yields the protein CASSRTVEGNQPQHF.

In its sample, this clonotype was seen many times. The chain recombines TRBV29-1 with TRBJ2-5, with D hard to call. Germline V gives CDR1 SQVTM, CDR2 ANQGSEA. V lost 2 bases to trimming and J lost 4 bases, with 11 bases between them. The CDR3 is 13 amino acids. As DNA, the CDR3 is TGCAGCGTTGAATTAGGAAGCAGAGAGACCCAGTACTTC. It yields the protein CSVELGSRETQYF.

This chain joins TRBV29-1 and TRBJ1-5; 10 bases are shared with TRBD1. Germline lookup yields CDR1 SQVTM and CDR2 ANQGSEA. The CDR3 runs 13 residues. V gave up 7 bases and J gave up 6 bases; unmatched junction bases: 6. In nucleotides, the CDR3 is TGCAGCGCCGGGACAGGGGAAAGTCAGCCCCAGCATTTT. Amino acid sequence: CSAGTGESQPQHF.

CDR3 protein: CASSTGQGASEQYF. In DNA form, the CDR3 reads TGTGCCAGCAGCACTGGACAGGGGGCCTCCGAGCAGTACTTC. V and J are TRBV28 and TRBJ2-7, with TRBD1 identical over 11 bases. The CDR3 totals 14 residues. V shed 6 bases, J shed 6 bases, and the junction held 7 bases outside the gene matches. The V gene's germline CDR1 is MDHEN and CDR2 SYDVKM.

There are many counts of this clonotype. The chain couples TRBV15 to TRBJ2-7; 8 nucleotides align to TRBD2. Germline-derived CDR1 and CDR2 are LNHNV and YYDKDF (reference sequence). V lost 5 bases, J lost 5 bases, and 8 bases stayed unmatched. The CDR3 is made up of 14 amino acids. The CDR3 bases are TGTGCCACCAGCGGCCGACTAGCGTTCCACGAGCAGTACTTC. Encoded protein: CATSGRLAFHEQYF.

This clonotype has at least ten counts. The chain employs TRBV7-2 and TRBJ1-5; 8 bases match TRBD1. From germline, CDR1 is SGHTA and CDR2 FQGNSA. After removal of 5 bases from V and 2 bases from J, the junction contained 11 bases not matched to a gene. The length of the CDR3 is 17 residues. The CDR3 loop reads CASSPGRSGGGNQPQHF. The CDR3 nucleotides are TGTGCCAGCAGCCCGGGACGGTCAGGGGGCGGCAATCAGCCCCAGCATTTT.

The chain couples TRBV4-1 to TRBJ2-5, with 7 positions matching TRBD2. Per the germline V gene, CDR1 is MGHRA and CDR2 is YSYEKL. The CDR3 sequence is 14 residues long. V trimming: 4 bases; J trimming: 3 bases; junction bases outside the gene matches: 5. This CDR3 is CASSPGLEKETQYF. CDR3 sequence (DNA): TGCGCCAGCAGCCCCGGACTAGAGAAAGAGACCCAGTACTTC.

The sample holds many counts of this clonotype. The chain links TRBV6-1 to TRBJ2-4; D gene unclear. The CDR3 has 18 amino acids. Germline V gene sequence: CDR1 MNHNS, CDR2 SASEGT. Between the trimmed V and J ends, which lost 0 bases and 1 base, there was a span of 16 bases. This CDR3 reads CASSEAALGLGAKNIQYF. In DNA form, the CDR3 reads TGTGCCAGCAGTGAAGCCGCCTTGGGCCTAGGGGCCAAAAACATTCAGTACTTC.

This clonotype has ten or more counts. The rearrangement links TRBV6-2 or TRBV6-3 to TRBJ2-7, with 9 positions matching TRBD2. CDR3 length: 16 amino acids. Germline values: CDR1 MNHEY, CDR2 SVGEGT. V gave up 2 bases and J gave up 0 bases; unmatched junction bases: 5. The DNA of the CDR3 is TGTGCCAGCAGTTACACCAGCGGGAGGATCTCCTACGAGCAGTACTTC. It encodes CASSYTSGRISYEQYF.

This clonotype was seen once. V and J are TRBV28 and TRBJ2-5; 9 nucleotides align to TRBD2. Germline trimming cut 1 base from V and 4 bases from J; bases unmatched to any gene: 7. The CDR3 is 16 residues long. The germline V gene has CDR1 MDHEN and CDR2 SYDVKM. The CDR3 DNA is TGTGCCAGCAGTTTATTAGGTAGCGGGAGACCAGAGACCCAGTACTTC. Translating it yields CASSLLGSGRPETQYF. The variable domain in full, completed from reference TRBV28 and TRBJ2-5, reads DVKVTQSSRYLVKRTGEKVFLECVQDMDHENMFWYRQDPGLGLRLIYFSYDVKMKEKGDIPEGYSVSREKKERFSLILESASTNQTSMYLCASSLLGSGRPETQYFGPGTRLLVL.

This chain uses TRBV18 with TRBJ1-2; D is perhaps TRBD1 (6 bases). The CDR3 is 14 amino acids. The germline V gene has CDR1 KGHSH and CDR2 LQKENI. V was cut by 6 bases and J by 2 bases, with 13 bases left in between. DNA of the CDR3: TGTGCCAGCTCCCCGACAGGCCGAAACTATGGCTACACCTTC. Protein product: CASSPTGRNYGYTF.

This clonotype showed up many times. The rearrangement links TRBV12-3 or TRBV12-4 to TRBJ2-7; the D gene could be TRBD1 or TRBD2 (6 bases each). V was cut by 4 bases and J by 6 bases, with 13 bases left in between. The CDR3 loop spans 13 amino acids. The chain's CDR3 is CASSSSGAREQYF. For the CDR3, the DNA is TGTGCCAGCAGTTCATCGGGGGCGCGCGAGCAGTACTTC.

This clonotype was counted ten times or more. In DNA form, the CDR3 reads TGTGCCAGCAGCTCGGACTACTCCTACGAGCAGTACTTC. The encoded protein is CASSSDYSYEQYF. This chain connects TRBV28 to TRBJ2-7; a possible D gene is TRBD2 (6 bases). CDR3 size: 13 residues. Trimming cost V 6 bases and J 0 bases, with 9 bases left between them. Germline V lookup: CDR1 MDHEN, CDR2 SYDVKM.

This clonotype was detected many times. The genes are TRBV5-1 and TRBJ2-7, with 10 bases aligning to TRBD2. Germline V gene data show CDR1 as SGHRS and CDR2 as YFSETQ. This CDR3 spans 14 amino acids. V shed 7 bases and J 4 bases; nucleotides not matched to a gene: 8. The CDR3 sequence is CASALAGWEYEQYF. The CDR3 DNA is TGCGCCAGCGCACTAGCGGGATGGGAATACGAGCAGTACTTC.

The table lists this clonotype with many counts. This rearrangement joins TRBV18 to TRBJ1-1; possibly TRBD1 for D (6 bases). V shed 2 bases and J shed 6 bases, with 19 bases lying between them. Looked up from germline, CDR1 is KGHSH and CDR2 is LQKENI. The CDR3 is 16 amino acids. The CDR3: CASSPSTGTTGPEAFF. CDR3 sequence (DNA): TGTGCCAGCTCACCAAGTACTGGGACAACGGGTCCTGAAGCTTTCTTT.

Ten or more counts support this clonotype. CDR3 nucleotides: TGCGCCAGCAGCCCCCCGGGGACAGCGAACACTGAAGCTTTCTTT. It codes for CASSPPGTANTEAFF. This sequence joins TRBV5-1 and TRBJ1-1; 7 nucleotides line up with TRBD1. Germline CDR1 and CDR2: SGHRS and YFSETQ. V lost 4 bases and J lost 1; bases outside the gene matches: 7. The length of the CDR3 is 15 residues. The full variable domain, in which reference TRBV5-1 and TRBJ1-1 provide the parts outside the CDR3, is KAGVTQTPRYLIKTRGQQVTLSCSPISGHRSVSWYQQTPGQGLQFLFEYFSETQRNKGNFPGRFSGRQFSNSRSEMNVSTLELGDSALYLCASSPPGTANTEAFFGQGTRLTVV.

In its sample, this clonotype is medium-sized. The J gene is TRBJ1-1, the V gene TRBV4-3; TRBD1 aligns across 7 bases. From germline, CDR1 is LGHNA and CDR2 YSLEER. The CDR3 runs to 18 residues. V shed 1 base and J 3 bases; nucleotides not matched to a gene: 14. The CDR3 is CASSQVEGAGVGDTEAFF. Here the CDR3 DNA reads TGCGCCAGCAGCCAAGTCGAGGGGGCGGGTGTCGGGGACACTGAAGCTTTCTTT.

The sample holds one count of this clonotype. The chain couples TRBV6-1 to TRBJ1-2, with D perhaps matching TRBD1 (6 bases). V was clipped by 4 bases and J by 3 bases, with 12 bases between them. Germline V gives CDR1 MNHNS, CDR2 SASEGT. CDR3 length: 14 residues. CDR3 nucleotides: TGTGCCAGCAGTGGTTTGGGGGGCTACTATGGCTACACCTTC. Protein sequence: CASSGLGGYYGYTF.

This clonotype has ten or more counts. The chain recombines TRBV2 with TRBJ1-5; D remains unclear. The CDR3 is 14 residues long. Germline V gene lookup returns CDR1 SNHLY and CDR2 FYNNEI. The V end lost 2 bases, the J end lost 1 base, and 6 bases lay between the germline ends. CDR3 nucleotide sequence: TGTGCCAGCAGTGAACGGGAGAGCAATCAGCCCCAGCATTTT. It encodes CASSERESNQPQHF. The full variable domain, with the rest looked up from reference TRBV2 and TRBJ1-5, is EPEVTQTPSHQVTQMGQEVILRCVPISNHLYFYWYRQILGQKVEFLVSFYNNEISEKSEIFDDQFSVERPDGSNFTLKIRSTKLEDSAMYFCASSERESNQPQHFGDGTRLSIL.